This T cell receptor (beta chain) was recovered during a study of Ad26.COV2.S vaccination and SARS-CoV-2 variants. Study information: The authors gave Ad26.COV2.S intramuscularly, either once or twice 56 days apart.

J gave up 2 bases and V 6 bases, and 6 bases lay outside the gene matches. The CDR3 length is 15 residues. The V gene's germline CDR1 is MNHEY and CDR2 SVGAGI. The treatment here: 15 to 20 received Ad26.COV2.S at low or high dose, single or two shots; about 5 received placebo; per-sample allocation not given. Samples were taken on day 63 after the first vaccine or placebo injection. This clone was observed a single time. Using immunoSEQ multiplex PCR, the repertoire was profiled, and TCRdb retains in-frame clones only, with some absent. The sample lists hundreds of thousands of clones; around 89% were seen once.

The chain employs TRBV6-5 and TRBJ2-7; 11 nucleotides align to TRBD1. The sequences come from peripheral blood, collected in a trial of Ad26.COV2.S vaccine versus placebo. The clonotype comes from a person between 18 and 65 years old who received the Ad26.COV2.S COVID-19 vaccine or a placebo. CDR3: CASRLGQGGTYEQYF. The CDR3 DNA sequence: TGTGCCAGCAGACTGGGACAGGGGGGGACCTACGAGCAGTACTTC.